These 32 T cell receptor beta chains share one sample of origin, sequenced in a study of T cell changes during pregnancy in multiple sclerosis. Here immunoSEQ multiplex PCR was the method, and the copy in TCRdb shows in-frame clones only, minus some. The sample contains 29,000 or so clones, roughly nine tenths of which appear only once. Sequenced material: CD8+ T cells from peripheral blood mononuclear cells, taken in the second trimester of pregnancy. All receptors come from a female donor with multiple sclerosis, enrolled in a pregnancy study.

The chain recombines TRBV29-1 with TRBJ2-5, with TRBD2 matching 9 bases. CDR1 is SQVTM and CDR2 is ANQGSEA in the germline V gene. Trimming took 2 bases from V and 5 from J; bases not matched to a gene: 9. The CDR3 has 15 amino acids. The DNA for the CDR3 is TGCAGCGTTGAATGGCTAGCGGGAAGTGAGGAGACCCAGTACTTC. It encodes CSVEWLAGSEETQYF.

In DNA, the CDR3 is TGTGCCAGCAGCCTAGACGCGGGTTCTACTGAAGCTTTCTTT. As protein: CASSLDAGSTEAFF. The genes are TRBV7-3 and TRBJ1-1; D gene unclear. The V end was cut by 5 bases, the J end by 5 bases, with 15 bases between. Germline V lookup: CDR1 SGHTA, CDR2 FQGTGA. The CDR3 runs to 14 residues.

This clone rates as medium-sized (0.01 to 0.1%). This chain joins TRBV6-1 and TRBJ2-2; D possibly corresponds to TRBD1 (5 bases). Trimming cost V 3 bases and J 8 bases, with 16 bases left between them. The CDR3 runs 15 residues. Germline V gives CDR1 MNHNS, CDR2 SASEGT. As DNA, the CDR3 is TGTGCCAGCAGTGAGGTTATCGACGGACAAGGGGAGCTGTTTTTT. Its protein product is CASSEVIDGQGELFF.

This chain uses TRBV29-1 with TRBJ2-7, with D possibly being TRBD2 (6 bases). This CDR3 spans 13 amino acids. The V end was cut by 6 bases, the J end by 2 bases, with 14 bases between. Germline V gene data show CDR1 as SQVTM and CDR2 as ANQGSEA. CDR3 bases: TGCAGCGTCGACGGGACTGATACCTACGAGCAGTACTTC. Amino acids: CSVDGTDTYEQYF.

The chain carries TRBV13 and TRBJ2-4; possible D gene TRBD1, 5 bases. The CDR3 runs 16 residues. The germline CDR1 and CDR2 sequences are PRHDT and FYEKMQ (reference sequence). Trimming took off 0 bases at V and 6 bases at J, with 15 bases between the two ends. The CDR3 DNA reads TGTGCCAGCAGCTTAGGTCGGTCGGTAAGGGGAAACATTCAGTACTTC. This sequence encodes CASSLGRSVRGNIQYF.

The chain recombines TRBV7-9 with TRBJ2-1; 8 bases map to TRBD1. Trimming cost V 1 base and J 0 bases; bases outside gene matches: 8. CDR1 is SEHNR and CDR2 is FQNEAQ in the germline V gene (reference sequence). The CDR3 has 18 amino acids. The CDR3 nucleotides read TGTGCCAGCAGCTTAGAGAGACGGACAGGGACCTCCTACAATGAGCAGTTCTTC. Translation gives CASSLERRTGTSYNEQFF.

CDR3 DNA: TGTGCCAGCAGTTACGAGGGGAGGACTGAAGCTTTCTTT. Translation: CASSYEGRTEAFF. The genes are TRBV6-5 and TRBJ1-1; possibly TRBD1 for D (5 bases). CDR1 and CDR2 from the germline V gene are MNHEY and SVGAGI. Trimming removed 2 bases at V and 5 bases at J, with 9 bases between. CDR3 length: 13 residues.

CDR3 sequence (DNA): TGTGCCAGCAGCTTGGGGACTACCGAGCAGTTCTTC. Translated: CASSLGTTEQFF. V and J are TRBV5-6 and TRBJ2-1; a possible D gene is TRBD2 (6 bases). With 0 bases removed from V and 10 bases from J, the gap between germline ends came to 8 bases. The CDR3 length is 12 residues. CDR1 SGHDT and CDR2 YYEEEE come from the germline V gene. The full variable domain, rest sourced from reference TRBV5-6 and TRBJ2-1, is DAGVTQSPTHLIKTRGQQVTLRCSPKSGHDTVSWYQQALGQGPQFIFQYYEEEERQRGNFPDRFSGHQFPNYSSELNVNALLLGDSALYLCASSLGTTEQFFGPGTRLTVL.

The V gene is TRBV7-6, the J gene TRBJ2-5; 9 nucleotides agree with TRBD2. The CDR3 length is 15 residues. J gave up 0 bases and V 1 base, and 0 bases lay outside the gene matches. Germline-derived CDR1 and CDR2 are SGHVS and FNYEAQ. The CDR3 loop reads CASSLGLADQETQYF. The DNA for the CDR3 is TGTGCCAGCAGCTTAGGACTAGCGGACCAAGAGACCCAGTACTTC.

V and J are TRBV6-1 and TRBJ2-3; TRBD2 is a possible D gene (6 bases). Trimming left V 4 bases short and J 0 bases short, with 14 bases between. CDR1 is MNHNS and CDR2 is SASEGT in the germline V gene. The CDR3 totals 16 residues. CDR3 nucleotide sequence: TGTGCCAGCAGTGTCCTGCGGGGCTACAGCACAGATACGCAGTATTTT. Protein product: CASSVLRGYSTDTQYF.

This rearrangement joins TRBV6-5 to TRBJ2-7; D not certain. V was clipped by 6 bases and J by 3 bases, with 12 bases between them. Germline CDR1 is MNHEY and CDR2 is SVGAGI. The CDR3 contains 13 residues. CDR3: CASSRSPGYEQYF. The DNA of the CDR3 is TGTGCCAGCAGCCGATCGCCGGGCTACGAGCAGTACTTC.

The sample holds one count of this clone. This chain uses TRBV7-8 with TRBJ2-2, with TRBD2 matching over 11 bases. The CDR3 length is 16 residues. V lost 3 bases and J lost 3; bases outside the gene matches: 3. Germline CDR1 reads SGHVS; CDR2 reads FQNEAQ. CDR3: CASSLTSGTYTGELFF. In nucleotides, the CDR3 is TGTGCCAGCAGCTTGACTAGCGGGACTTACACCGGGGAGCTGTTTTTT. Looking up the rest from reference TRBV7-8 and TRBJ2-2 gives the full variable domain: GAGVSQSPRYKVAKRGQDVALRCDPISGHVSLFWYQQALGQGPEFLTYFQNEAQLDKSGLPSDRFFAERPEGSVSTLKIQRTQQEDSAVYLCASSLTSGTYTGELFFGEGSRLTVL.

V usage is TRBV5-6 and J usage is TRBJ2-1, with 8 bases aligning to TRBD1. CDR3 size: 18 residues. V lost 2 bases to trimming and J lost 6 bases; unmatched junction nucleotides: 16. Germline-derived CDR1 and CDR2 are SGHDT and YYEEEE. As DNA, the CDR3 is TGTGCCAGCAGCTTCGTTGGGGCAGGGGGCGTAGATTTCAATGAGCAGTTCTTC. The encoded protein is CASSFVGAGGVDFNEQFF.

CDR3 sequence: CASSQDFERGDPYNEQFF. The CDR3 region has the DNA TGCGCCAGCAGCCAAGATTTCGAGCGGGGGGACCCCTACAATGAGCAGTTCTTC. The chain carries TRBV4-3 and TRBJ2-1; 9 nucleotides agree with TRBD2. V dropped 0 bases and J dropped 2; count of bases not matched to a gene: 8. The CDR3 has 18 amino acids. CDR1 LGHNA and CDR2 YSLEER come from the germline V gene.

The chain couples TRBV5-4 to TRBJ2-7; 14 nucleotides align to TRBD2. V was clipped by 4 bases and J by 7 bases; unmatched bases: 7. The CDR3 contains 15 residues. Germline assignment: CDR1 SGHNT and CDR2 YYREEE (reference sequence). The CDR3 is CASSPWGLAGAEQYF. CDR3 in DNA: TGTGCCAGCAGCCCATGGGGACTAGCGGGGGCTGAGCAGTACTTC.

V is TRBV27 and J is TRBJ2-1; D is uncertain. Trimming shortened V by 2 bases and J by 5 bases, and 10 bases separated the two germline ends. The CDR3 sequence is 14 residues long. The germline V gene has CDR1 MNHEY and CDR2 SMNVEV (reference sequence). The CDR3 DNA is TGTGCCAGCAGTTTAATTTGGGCAGACAATGAGCAGTTCTTC. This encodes CASSLIWADNEQFF.

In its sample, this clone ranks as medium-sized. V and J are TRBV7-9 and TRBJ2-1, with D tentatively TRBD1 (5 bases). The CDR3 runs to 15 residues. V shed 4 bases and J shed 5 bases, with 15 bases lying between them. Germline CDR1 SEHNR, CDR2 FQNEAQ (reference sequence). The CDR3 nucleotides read TGTGCCAGCAGCTCGGCCAGGGTGATTGACAATGAGCAGTTCTTC. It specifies CASSSARVIDNEQFF.

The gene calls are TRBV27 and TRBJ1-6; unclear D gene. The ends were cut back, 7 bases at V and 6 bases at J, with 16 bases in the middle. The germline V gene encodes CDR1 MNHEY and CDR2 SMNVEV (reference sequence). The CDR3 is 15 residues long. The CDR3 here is CASTLGGPRNSPLHF. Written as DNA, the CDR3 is TGTGCCAGCACTTTGGGAGGGCCTCGTAATTCACCCCTCCACTTT.

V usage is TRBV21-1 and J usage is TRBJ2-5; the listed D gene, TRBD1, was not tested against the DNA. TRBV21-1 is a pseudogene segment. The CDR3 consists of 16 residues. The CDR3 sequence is CASSPPIKGSQETQYF. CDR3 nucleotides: TGTGCCAGCAGTCCCCCGATTAAGGGGTCCCAAGAGACCCAGTACTTC.

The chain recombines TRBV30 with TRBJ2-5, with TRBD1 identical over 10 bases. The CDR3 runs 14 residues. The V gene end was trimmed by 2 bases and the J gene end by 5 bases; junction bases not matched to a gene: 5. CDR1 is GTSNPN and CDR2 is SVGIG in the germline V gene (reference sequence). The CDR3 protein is CAWSRQGAEETQYF. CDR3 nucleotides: TGTGCCTGGAGTCGACAGGGGGCTGAGGAGACCCAGTACTTC.

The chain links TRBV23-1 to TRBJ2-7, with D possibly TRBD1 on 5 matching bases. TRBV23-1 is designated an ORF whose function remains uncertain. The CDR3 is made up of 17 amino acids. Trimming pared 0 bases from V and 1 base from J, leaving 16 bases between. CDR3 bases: TGCGCCAGCAGTCAATCCATACAGCAGGGTACTTCCTACGAGCAGTACTTC. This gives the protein CASSQSIQQGTSYEQYF.

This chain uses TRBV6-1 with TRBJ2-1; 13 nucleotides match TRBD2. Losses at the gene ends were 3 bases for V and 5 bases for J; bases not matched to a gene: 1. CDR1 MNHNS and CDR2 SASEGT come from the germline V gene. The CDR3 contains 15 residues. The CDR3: CASSDGTSGDNEQFF. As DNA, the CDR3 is TGTGCCAGCAGTGATGGGACTAGCGGGGACAATGAGCAGTTCTTC.

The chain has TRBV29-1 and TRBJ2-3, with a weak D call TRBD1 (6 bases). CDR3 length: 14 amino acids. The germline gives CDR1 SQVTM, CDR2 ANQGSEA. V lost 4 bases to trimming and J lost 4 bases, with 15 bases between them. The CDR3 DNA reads TGCAGCGTTGTAATCAGGGGAAAGGCAGATACGCAGTATTTT. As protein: CSVVIRGKADTQYF.

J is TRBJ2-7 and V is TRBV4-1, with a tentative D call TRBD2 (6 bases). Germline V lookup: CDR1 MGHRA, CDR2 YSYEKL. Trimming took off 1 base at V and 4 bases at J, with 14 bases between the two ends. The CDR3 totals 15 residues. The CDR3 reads CASSQGVRAGYEQYF. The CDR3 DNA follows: TGCGCCAGCAGCCAAGGGGTCAGGGCGGGATACGAGCAGTACTTC.

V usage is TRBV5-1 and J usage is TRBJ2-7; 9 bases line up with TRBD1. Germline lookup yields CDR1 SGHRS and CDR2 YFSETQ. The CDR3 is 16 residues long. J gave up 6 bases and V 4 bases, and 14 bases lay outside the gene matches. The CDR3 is CASSDNRDRVYPEQYF. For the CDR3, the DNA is TGCGCCAGCAGCGATAACCGGGACAGGGTCTATCCCGAGCAGTACTTC.

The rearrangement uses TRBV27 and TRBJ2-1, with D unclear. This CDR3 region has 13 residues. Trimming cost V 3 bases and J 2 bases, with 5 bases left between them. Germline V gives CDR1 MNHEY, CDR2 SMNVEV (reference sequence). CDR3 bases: TGTGCCAGCAGTTTGGCCGCCTACAATGAGCAGTTCTTC. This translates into CASSLAAYNEQFF.

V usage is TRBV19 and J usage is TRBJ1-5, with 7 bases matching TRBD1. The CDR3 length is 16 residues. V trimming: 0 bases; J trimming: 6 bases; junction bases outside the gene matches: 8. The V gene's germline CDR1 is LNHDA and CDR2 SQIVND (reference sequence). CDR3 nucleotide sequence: TGTGCCAGTAGTATAGATTTGACAGGGTCTCCTCAGCCCCAGCATTTT. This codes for CASSIDLTGSPQPQHF.

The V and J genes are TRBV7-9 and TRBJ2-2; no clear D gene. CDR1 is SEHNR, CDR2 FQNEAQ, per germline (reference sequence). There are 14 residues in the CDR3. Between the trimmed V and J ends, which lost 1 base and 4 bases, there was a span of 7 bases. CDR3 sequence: CASSLEQITGELFF. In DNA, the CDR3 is TGTGCCAGCAGCTTAGAACAGATCACCGGGGAGCTGTTTTTT.

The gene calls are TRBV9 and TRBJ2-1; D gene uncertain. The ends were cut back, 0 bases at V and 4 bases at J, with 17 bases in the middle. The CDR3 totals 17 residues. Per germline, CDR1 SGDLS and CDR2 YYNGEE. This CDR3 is CASSVVNSPVEYNEQFF. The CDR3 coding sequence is TGTGCCAGCAGCGTAGTGAACTCCCCGGTGGAGTACAATGAGCAGTTCTTC.

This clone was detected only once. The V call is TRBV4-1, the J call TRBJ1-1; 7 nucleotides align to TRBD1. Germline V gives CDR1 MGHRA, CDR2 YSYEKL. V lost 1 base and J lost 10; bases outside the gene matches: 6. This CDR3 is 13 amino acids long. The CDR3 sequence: CASSQAKGTAAFF. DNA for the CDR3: TGCGCCAGCAGCCAAGCCAAGGGGACAGCAGCTTTCTTT.

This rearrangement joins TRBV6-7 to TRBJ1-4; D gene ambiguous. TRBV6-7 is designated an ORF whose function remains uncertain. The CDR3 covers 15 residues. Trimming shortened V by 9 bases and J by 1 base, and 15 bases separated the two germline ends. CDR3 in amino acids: CARKYPKQTNEKLFF. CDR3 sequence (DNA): TGTGCCAGAAAGTACCCGAAACAAACTAATGAAAAACTGTTTTTT.

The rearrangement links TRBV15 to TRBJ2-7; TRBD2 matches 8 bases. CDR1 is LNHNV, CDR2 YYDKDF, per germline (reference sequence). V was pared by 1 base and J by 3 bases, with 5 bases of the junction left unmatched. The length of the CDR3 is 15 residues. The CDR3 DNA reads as TGTGCCACCAGCAGAGTTGCGGGAGGTAGCTACGAGCAGTACTTC. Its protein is CATSRVAGGSYEQYF.